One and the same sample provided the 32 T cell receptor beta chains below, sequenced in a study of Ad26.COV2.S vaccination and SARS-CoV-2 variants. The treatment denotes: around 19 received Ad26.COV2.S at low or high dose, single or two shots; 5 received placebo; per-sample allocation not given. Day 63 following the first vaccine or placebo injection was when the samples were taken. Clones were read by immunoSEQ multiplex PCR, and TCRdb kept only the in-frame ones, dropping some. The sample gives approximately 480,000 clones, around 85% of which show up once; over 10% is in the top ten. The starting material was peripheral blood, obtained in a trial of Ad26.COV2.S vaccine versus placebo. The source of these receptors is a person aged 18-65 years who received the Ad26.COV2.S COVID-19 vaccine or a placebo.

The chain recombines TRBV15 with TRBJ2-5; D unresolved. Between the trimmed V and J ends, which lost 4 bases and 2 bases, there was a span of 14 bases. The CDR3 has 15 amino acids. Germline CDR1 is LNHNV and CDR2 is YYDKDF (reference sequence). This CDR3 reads CATSKRATFQETQYF. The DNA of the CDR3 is TGTGCCACCAGCAAACGCGCTACGTTTCAAGAGACCCAGTACTTC.

This CDR3 is CASSFRDNHNSPLHF. DNA for the CDR3: TGTGCCAGCAGCTTTCGGGACAACCATAATTCACCCCTCCACTTT. The rearrangement links TRBV7-2 to TRBJ1-6; possible D gene TRBD1, 6 bases. Trimming took off 3 bases at V and 5 bases at J, with 11 bases between the two ends. CDR1 and CDR2 from the germline V gene are SGHTA and FQGNSA. The CDR3 length is 15 residues.

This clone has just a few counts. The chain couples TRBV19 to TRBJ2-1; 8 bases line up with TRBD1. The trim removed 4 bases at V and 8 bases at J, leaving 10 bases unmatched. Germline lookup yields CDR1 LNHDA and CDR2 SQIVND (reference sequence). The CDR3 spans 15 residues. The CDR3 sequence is CASSTGGGRTDEQFF. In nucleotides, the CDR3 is TGTGCCAGTAGTACAGGGGGCGGCCGCACTGATGAGCAGTTCTTC.

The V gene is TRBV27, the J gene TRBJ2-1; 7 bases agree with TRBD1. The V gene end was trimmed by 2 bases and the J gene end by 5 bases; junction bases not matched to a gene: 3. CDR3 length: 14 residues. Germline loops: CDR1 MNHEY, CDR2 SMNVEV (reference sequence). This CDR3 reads CASSLRGQDNEQFF. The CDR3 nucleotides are TGTGCCAGCAGTTTAAGAGGACAGGACAATGAGCAGTTCTTC.

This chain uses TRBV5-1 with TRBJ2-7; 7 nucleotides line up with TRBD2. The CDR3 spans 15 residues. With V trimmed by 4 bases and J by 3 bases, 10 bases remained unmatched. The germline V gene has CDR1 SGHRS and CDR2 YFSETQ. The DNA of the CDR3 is TGCGCCAGCAGCCCACGGACTAGTTCTTACTACGAGCAGTACTTC. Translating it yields CASSPRTSSYYEQYF.

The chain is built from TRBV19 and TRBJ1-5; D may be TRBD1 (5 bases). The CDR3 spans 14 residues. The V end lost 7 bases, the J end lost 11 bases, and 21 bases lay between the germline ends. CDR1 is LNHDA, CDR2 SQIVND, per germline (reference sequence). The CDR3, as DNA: TGTGCCAGTACCCCGGACATGTTGGGATGGTCCCAGCATTTT. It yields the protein CASTPDMLGWSQHF.

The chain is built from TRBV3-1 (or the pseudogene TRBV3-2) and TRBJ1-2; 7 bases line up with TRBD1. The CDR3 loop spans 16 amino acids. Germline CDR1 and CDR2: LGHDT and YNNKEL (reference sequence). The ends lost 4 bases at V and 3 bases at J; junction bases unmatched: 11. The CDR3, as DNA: TGTGCCAGCAGCCCTTTTTTGACAGGGATGGACTATGGCTACACCTTC. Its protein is CASSPFLTGMDYGYTF.

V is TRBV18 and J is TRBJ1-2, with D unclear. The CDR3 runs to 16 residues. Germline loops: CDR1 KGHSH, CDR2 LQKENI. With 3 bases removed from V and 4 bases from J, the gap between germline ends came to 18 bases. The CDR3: CASSPASTATLYGYTF. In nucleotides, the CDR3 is TGTGCCAGCTCACCTGCTTCGACGGCTACTCTCTATGGCTACACCTTC.

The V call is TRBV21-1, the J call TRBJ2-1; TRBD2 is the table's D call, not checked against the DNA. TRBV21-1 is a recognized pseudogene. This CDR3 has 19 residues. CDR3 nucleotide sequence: TGTGCCAACGCCCCGATTGTCCTAGCTACTAGGGTCCCCTACAATGAGCAGTTCTTC. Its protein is CANAPIVLATRVPYNEQFF.

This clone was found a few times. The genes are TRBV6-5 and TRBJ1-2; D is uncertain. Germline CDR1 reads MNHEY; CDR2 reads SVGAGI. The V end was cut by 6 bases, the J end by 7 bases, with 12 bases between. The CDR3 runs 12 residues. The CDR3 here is CASSATSSGYTF. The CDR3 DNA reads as TGTGCCAGCAGCGCCACATCCAGTGGCTACACCTTC.

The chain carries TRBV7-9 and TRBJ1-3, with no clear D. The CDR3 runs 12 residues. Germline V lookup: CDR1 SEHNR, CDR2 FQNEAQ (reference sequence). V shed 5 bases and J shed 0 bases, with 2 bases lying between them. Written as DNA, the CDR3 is TGTGCCAGCAGCCTCTCTGGAAACACCATATATTTT. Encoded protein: CASSLSGNTIYF.

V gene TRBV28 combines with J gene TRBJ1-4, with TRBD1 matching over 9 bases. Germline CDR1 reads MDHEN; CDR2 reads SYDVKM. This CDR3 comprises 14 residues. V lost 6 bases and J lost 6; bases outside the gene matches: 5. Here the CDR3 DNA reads TGTGCCAGCAGCCCGGGACAGGGTTATGAAAAACTGTTTTTT. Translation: CASSPGQGYEKLFF.

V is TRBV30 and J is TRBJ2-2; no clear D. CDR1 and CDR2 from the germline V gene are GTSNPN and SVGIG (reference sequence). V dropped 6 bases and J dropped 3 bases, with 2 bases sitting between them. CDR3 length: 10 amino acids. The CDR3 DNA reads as TGTGCCTGCGACACCGGGGAGCTGTTTTTT. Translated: CACDTGELFF.

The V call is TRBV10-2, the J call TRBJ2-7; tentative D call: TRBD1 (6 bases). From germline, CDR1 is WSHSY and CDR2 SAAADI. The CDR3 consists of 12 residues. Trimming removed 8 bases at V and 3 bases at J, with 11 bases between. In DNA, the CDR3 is TGCGCCAGCCGGCAGGGGATCTACGAGCAGTACTTC. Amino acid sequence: CASRQGIYEQYF.

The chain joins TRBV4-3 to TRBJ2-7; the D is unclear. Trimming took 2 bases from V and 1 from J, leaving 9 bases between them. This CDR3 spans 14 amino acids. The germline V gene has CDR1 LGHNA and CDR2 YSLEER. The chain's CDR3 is CASSQWTGSYEQYF. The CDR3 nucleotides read TGCGCCAGCAGCCAATGGACGGGTTCCTACGAGCAGTACTTC.

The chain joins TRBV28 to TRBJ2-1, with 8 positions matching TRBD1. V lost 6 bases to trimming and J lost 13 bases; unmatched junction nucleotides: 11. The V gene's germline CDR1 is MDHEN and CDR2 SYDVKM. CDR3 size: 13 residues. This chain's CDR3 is CASRSPGTGPQFF. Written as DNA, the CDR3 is TGTGCCAGCAGAAGTCCCGGGACAGGACCCCAGTTCTTC.

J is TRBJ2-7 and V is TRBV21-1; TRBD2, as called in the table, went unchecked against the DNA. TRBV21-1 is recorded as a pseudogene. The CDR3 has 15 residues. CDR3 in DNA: TGTGCCAGCAGCAATGATCTAGCTCGTGGGTGCGAGCAGTACTTC. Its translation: CASSNDLARGCEQYF.

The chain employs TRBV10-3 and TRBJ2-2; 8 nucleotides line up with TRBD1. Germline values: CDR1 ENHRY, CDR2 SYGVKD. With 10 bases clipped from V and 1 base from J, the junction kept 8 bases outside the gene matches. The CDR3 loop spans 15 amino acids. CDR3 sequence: CATLVGTGNTGELFF. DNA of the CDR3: TGTGCCACCCTCGTGGGGACAGGGAACACCGGGGAGCTGTTTTTT.

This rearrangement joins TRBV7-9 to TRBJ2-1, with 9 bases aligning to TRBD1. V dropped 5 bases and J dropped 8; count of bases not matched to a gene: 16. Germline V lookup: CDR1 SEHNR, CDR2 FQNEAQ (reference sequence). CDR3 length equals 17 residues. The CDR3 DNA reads TGTGCCAGCAGCAGTAGGGTAGTTGGACAGGGGATGGATGAGCAGTTCTTC. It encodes CASSSRVVGQGMDEQFF.

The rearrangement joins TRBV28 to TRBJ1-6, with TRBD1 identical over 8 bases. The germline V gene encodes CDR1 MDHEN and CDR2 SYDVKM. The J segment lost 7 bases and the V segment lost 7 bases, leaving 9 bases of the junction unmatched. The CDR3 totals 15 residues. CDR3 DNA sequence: TGTGCCAGCAACAAATACGGGACAGGAAATTCACCCCTCCACTTT. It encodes CASNKYGTGNSPLHF. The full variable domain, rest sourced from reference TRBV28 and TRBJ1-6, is DVKVTQSSRYLVKRTGEKVFLECVQDMDHENMFWYRQDPGLGLRLIYFSYDVKMKEKGDIPEGYSVSREKKERFSLILESASTNQTSMYLCASNKYGTGNSPLHFGNGTRLTVT.

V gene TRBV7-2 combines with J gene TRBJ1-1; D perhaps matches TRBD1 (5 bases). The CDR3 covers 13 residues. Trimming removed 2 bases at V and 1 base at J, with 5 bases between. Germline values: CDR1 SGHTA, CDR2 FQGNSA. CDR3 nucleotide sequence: TGTGCCAGCAGCTTAAGGGGGAACACTGAAGCTTTCTTT. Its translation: CASSLRGNTEAFF.

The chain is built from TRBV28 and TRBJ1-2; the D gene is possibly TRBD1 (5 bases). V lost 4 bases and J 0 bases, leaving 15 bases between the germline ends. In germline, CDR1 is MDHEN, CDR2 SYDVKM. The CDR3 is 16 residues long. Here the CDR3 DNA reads TGTGCCAGCAGTTCCGGGACGGCCTCCCCTAACTATGGCTACACCTTC. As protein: CASSSGTASPNYGYTF.

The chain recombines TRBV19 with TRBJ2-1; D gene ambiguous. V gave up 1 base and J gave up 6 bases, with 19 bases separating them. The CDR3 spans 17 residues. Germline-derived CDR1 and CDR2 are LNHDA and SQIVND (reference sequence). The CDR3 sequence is CASSIAYDGPFTNEQFF. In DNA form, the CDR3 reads TGTGCCAGTAGTATAGCCTATGACGGGCCCTTCACCAATGAGCAGTTCTTC.

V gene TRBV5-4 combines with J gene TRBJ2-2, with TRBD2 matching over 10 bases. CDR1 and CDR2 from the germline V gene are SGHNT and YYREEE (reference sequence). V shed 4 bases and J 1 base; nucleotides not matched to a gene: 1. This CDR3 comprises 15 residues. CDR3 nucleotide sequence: TGTGCCAGCAGCCAGCGGGGGGGGAACACCGGGGAGCTGTTTTTT. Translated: CASSQRGGNTGELFF.

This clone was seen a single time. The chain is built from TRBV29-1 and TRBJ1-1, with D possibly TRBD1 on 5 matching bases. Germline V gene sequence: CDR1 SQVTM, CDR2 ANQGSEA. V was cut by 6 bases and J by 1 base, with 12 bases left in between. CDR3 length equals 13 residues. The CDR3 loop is CSVGNRPNTEAFF. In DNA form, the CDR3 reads TGCAGCGTCGGGAACAGGCCGAACACTGAAGCTTTCTTT. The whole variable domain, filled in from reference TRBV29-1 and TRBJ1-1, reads SAVISQKPSRDICQRGTSLTIQCQVDSQVTMMFWYRQQPGQSLTLIATANQGSEATYESGFVIDKFPISRPNLTFSTLTVSNMSPEDSSIYLCSVGNRPNTEAFFGQGTRLTVV.

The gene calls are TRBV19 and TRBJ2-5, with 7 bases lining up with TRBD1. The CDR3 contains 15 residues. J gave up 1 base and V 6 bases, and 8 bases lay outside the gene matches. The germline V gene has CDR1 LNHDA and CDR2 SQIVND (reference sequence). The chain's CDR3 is CASSLVGTAQETQYF. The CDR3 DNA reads TGTGCCAGTAGCCTTGTCGGGACAGCCCAAGAGACCCAGTACTTC. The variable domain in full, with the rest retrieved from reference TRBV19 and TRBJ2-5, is DGGITQSPKYLFRKEGQNVTLSCEQNLNHDAMYWYRQDPGQGLRLIYYSQIVNDFQKGDIAEGYSVSREKKESFPLTVTSAQKNPTAFYLCASSLVGTAQETQYFGPGTRLLVL.

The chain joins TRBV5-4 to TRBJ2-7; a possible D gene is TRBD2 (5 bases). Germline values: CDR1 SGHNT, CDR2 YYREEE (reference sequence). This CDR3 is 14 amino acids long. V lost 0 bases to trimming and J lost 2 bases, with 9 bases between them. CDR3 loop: CASSLAGIAYEQYF. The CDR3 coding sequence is TGTGCCAGCAGCTTGGCCGGGATCGCCTACGAGCAGTACTTC.

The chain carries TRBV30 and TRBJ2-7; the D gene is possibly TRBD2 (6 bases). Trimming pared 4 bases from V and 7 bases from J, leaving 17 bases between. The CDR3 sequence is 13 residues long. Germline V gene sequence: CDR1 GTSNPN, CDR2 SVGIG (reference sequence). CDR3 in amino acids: CAWTLRGSREQYF. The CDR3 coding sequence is TGTGCCTGGACACTTCGGGGGAGCCGAGAGCAGTACTTC.

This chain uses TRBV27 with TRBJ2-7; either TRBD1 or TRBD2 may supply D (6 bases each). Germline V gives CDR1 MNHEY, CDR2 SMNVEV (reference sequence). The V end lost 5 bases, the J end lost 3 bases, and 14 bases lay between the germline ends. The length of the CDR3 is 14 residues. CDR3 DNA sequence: TGTGCCAGCAGTCCACTGGGGGGCGGCTACGAGCAGTACTTC. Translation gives CASSPLGGGYEQYF.

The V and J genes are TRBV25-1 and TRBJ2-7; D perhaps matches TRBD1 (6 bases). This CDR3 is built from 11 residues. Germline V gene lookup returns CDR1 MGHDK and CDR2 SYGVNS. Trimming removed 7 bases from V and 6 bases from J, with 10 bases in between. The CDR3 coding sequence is TGTGCCAGCACAGGGGTGGTCGAGCAGTACTTC. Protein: CASTGVVEQYF.

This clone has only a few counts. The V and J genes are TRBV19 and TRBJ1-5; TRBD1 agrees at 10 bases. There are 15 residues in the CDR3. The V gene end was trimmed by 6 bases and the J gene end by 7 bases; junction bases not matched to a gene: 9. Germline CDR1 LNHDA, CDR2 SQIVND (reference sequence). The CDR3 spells CASRGGTGDRQPQHF. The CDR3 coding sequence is TGTGCCAGTAGAGGCGGGACAGGGGATCGGCAGCCCCAGCATTTT.

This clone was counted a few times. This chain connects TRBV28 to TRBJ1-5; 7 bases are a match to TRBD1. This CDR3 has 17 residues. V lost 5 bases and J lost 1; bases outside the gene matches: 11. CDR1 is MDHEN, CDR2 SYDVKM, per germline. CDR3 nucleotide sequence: TGTGCCAGCAGTCTCCGGACAGGCGTGGGAAGCAATCAGCCCCAGCATTTT. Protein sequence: CASSLRTGVGSNQPQHF.